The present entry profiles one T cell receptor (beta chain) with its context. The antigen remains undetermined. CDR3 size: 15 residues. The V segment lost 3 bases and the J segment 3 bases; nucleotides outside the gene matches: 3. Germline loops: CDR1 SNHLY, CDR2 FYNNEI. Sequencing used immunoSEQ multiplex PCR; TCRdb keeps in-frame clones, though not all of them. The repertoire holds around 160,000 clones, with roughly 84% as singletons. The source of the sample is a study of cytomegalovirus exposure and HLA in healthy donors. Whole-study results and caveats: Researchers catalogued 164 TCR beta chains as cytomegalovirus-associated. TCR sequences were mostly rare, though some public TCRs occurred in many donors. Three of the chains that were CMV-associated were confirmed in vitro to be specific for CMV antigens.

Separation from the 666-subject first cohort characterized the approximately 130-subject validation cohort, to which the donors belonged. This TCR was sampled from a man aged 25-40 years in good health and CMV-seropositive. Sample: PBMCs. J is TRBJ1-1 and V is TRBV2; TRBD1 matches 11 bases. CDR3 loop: CASSEPGQGDTEAFF. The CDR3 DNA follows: TGTGCCAGCAGTGAGCCGGGACAGGGGGACACTGAAGCTTTCTTT.